The TCR beta chain under discussion was sequenced for a study of cytomegalovirus exposure and HLA in healthy donors. The germline CDR1 and CDR2 sequences are LGHNA and YSLEER. This CDR3 contains 13 residues. Trimming pared 0 bases from V and 4 bases from J, leaving 7 bases between. Researchers ran the PCR with 60 Vbeta and 13 Jbeta primers. Using immunoSEQ multiplex PCR, the repertoire was profiled, and TCRdb retains in-frame clones only, with some absent. The sample yields roughly 190,000 clones, about 77% seen once. Donors showed nominal health when sampled, although they likely had unrecorded immune exposures.

Sequences were obtained from PBMCs. This sequence originates from a man aged 25-45 years in good health and CMV-seropositive. The V gene is TRBV4-3, the J gene TRBJ2-7; no reliable D call. The CDR3 DNA is TGCGCCAGCAGCCAAGATAACAGTTACGAGCAGTACTTC. Residues: CASSQDNSYEQYF.